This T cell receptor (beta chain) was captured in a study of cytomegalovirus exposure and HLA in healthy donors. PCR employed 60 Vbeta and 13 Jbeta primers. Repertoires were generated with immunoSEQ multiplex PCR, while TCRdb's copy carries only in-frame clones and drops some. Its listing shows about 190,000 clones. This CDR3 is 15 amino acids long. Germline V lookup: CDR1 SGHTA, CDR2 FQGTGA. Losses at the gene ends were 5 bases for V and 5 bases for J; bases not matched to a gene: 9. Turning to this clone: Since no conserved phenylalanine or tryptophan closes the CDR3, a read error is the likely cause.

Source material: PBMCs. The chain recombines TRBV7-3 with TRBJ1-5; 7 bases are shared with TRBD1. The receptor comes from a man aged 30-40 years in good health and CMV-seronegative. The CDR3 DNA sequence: TGTGCCAGCAGCACCGGACAGGCTGTGGATCAGCCCCAGCATCTT. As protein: CASSTGQAVDQPQHL.